What follows are 22 T cell receptor beta chains derived from one specimen sequenced in a study of long-term antiretroviral therapy in people with HIV. The libraries were made with immunoSEQ v3.0 at survey level. Here immunoSEQ multiplex PCR was the method, and the copy in TCRdb shows in-frame clones only, minus some. Of about 22,000 clones listed, 70% to 90% are singletons. This specimen consisted of unsorted PBMCs, obtained 1.3 years after starting antiretroviral therapy. These TCRs come from a man aged 55-75 years with HIV.

This rearrangement joins TRBV7-9 to TRBJ2-3; a weak D match, TRBD2 (6 bases). The CDR3 length is 16 residues. In germline, CDR1 is SEHNR, CDR2 FQNEAQ (reference sequence). The V and J ends lost 5 bases and 4 bases respectively, with 19 bases between them. The CDR3: CASSPRLGAIADTQYF. As DNA, the CDR3 is TGTGCCAGCAGCCCCAGACTAGGCGCAATTGCAGATACGCAGTATTTT.

This clone is a singleton in its sample. The chain is built from TRBV11-2 and TRBJ2-7, with 7 bases aligning to TRBD2. The CDR3 is made up of 15 amino acids. J gave up 3 bases and V 2 bases, and 7 bases lay outside the gene matches. The germline V gene encodes CDR1 SGHAT and CDR2 FQNNGV. The CDR3 nucleotides are TGTGCCAGCAGCTTAAGTCTAGCGGACCTCTACGAGCAGTACTTC. Translated, it gives CASSLSLADLYEQYF.

A single count supports this clone. The V gene is TRBV2, the J gene TRBJ1-3; D is unclear. V was trimmed by 7 bases and J by 2 bases, leaving 9 bases between them. Germline CDR1 and CDR2: SNHLY and FYNNEI. This CDR3 region has 13 residues. The CDR3 DNA sequence: TGTGCCAGCACTCGGACTACTGGAAACACCATATATTTT. It translates to CASTRTTGNTIYF.

The J gene is TRBJ2-2, the V gene TRBV25-1, with D unclear. The CDR3 sequence is 18 residues long. V lost 0 bases, J lost 5 bases, and 19 bases lay in between. Per the germline V gene, CDR1 is MGHDK and CDR2 is SYGVNS. The CDR3 DNA follows: TGTGCCAGCAGTGAATATGTTCCAGGACCCCCAGGTACCGGGGAGCTGTTTTTT. Translation gives CASSEYVPGPPGTGELFF.

The CDR3 bases are TGTGCCAGCAGACTTAGCGGAACTAGCACAGATACGCAGTATTTT. This codes for CASRLSGTSTDTQYF. The chain links TRBV6-5 to TRBJ2-3; TRBD2 might be the D (6 bases). The germline V gene encodes CDR1 MNHEY and CDR2 SVGAGI. The CDR3 runs to 15 residues. V lost 6 bases, J lost 0 bases, and 13 bases lay in between.

This clone showed up just once. This rearrangement joins TRBV29-1 to TRBJ2-5; a weak D match, TRBD2 (7 bases). Trimming left V 6 bases short and J 6 bases short, with 17 bases between. Germline V gene sequence: CDR1 SQVTM, CDR2 ANQGSEA. The CDR3 runs to 13 residues. The CDR3 bases are TGCAGCGTGAGGGGGGGGCAGGTGCAGACCCAGTACTTC. The encoded protein is CSVRGGQVQTQYF.

This chain links TRBV25-1 with TRBJ2-7; 9 bases agree with TRBD2. V shed 0 bases, J shed 6 bases, and the junction held 6 bases outside the gene matches. CDR1 and CDR2 from the germline V gene are MGHDK and SYGVNS. CDR3 length: 15 residues. The CDR3, as DNA: TGTGCCAGCAGTGAATATGGTAGCGGGAGTGGCGAGCAGTACTTC. It is translated as CASSEYGSGSGEQYF.

V and J are TRBV5-4 and TRBJ2-2; no firm D call. Trimming removed 3 bases at V and 0 bases at J, with 6 bases between. CDR3 length equals 14 residues. Germline CDR1 SGHNT, CDR2 YYREEE (reference sequence). The CDR3 DNA is TGTGCCAGCAGCTCATCTACGAACACCGGGGAGCTGTTTTTT. Its protein is CASSSSTNTGELFF. Full variable domain (rest looked up from reference TRBV5-4 and TRBJ2-2): ETGVTQSPTHLIKTRGQQVTLRCSSQSGHNTVSWYQQALGQGPQFIFQYYREEENGRGNFPPRFSGLQFPNYSSELNVNALELDDSALYLCASSSSTNTGELFFGEGSRLTVL.

V and J are TRBV5-1 and TRBJ2-3; no clear D. With 0 bases removed from V and 5 bases from J, the gap between germline ends came to 10 bases. Germline CDR1 reads SGHRS; CDR2 reads YFSETQ. The CDR3 is 14 amino acids. Here the CDR3 reads CASSLAEDIDTQYF. CDR3 in DNA: TGCGCCAGCAGCTTGGCCGAAGATATAGATACGCAGTATTTT.

The gene calls are TRBV12-5 and TRBJ2-7; TRBD1 matches 7 bases. Germline CDR1 reads LGHNT; CDR2 reads FRNRAP. With 5 bases clipped from V and 2 bases from J, the junction kept 12 bases outside the gene matches. The CDR3 spans 16 residues. This chain's CDR3 is CASGPTFGTDAYEQYF. The CDR3 DNA follows: TGTGCTAGTGGTCCAACCTTTGGGACAGATGCCTACGAGCAGTACTTC.

The chain links TRBV7-9 to TRBJ2-7; the D gene is possibly TRBD2 (6 bases). Germline CDR1 is SEHNR and CDR2 is FQNEAQ (reference sequence). The V and J ends lost 5 bases and 3 bases respectively, with 17 bases between them. The CDR3 is made up of 15 amino acids. CDR3 region: CASSPSPQEGYEQYF. The CDR3 DNA follows: TGTGCCAGCAGCCCATCCCCGCAGGAGGGCTACGAGCAGTACTTC.

The rearrangement uses TRBV27 and TRBJ2-1, with 10 positions matching TRBD2. Germline CDR1 MNHEY, CDR2 SMNVEV (reference sequence). The trim removed 0 bases at V and 6 bases at J, leaving 2 bases unmatched. CDR3 length: 15 residues. The chain's CDR3 is CASSLSSGGTNEQFF. CDR3 nucleotide sequence: TGTGCCAGCAGTTTATCTAGCGGGGGGACCAATGAGCAGTTCTTC.

This clone was seen a single time. DNA for the CDR3: TGCGCCAGCAGCTTTGGGACAGCACAAGAGACCCAGTACTTC. Amino acid sequence: CASSFGTAQETQYF. V usage is TRBV5-1 and J usage is TRBJ2-5, with 7 bases lining up with TRBD1. Germline values: CDR1 SGHRS, CDR2 YFSETQ. This CDR3 is built from 14 residues. V lost 2 bases to trimming and J lost 2 bases; unmatched junction nucleotides: 3.

J is TRBJ1-6 and V is TRBV6-5; no clear D gene. Between the trimmed V and J ends, which lost 6 bases and 4 bases, there was a span of 10 bases. CDR1 is MNHEY, CDR2 SVGAGI, per germline. This CDR3 spans 14 amino acids. CDR3 bases: TGTGCCAGCAGCCCACAGAAATATAATTCACCCCTCCACTTT. This sequence encodes CASSPQKYNSPLHF.

This clone was picked up a small number of times. This chain joins TRBV19 and TRBJ2-1; 7 nucleotides align to TRBD2. Germline assignment: CDR1 LNHDA and CDR2 SQIVND (reference sequence). The junction had 15 bases not matched to a gene; V was cut back by 3 bases and J by 4 bases. There are 18 residues in the CDR3. CDR3 loop: CASSMWWGRAAGYNEQFF. Here the CDR3 DNA reads TGTGCCAGTAGTATGTGGTGGGGGAGGGCCGCGGGATACAATGAGCAGTTCTTC.

The V gene is TRBV29-1, the J gene TRBJ2-3; 8 bases match TRBD2. The CDR3 contains 13 residues. Germline V gene sequence: CDR1 SQVTM, CDR2 ANQGSEA. The junction had 13 bases not matched to a gene; V was cut back by 8 bases and J by 9 bases. CDR3 in amino acids: CSTSTSGRRTQYF. The CDR3 DNA sequence: TGCAGCACCAGCACTAGCGGAAGAAGGACGCAGTATTTT.

V is TRBV2 and J is TRBJ2-7; D remains ambiguous. The CDR3 totals 14 residues. Trimming removed 10 bases at V and 5 bases at J, with 21 bases between. Germline V gene data show CDR1 as SNHLY and CDR2 as FYNNEI. CDR3 loop: CATPGGLRPDEQYF. CDR3 nucleotides: TGTGCCACCCCGGGCGGCTTGCGGCCCGACGAGCAGTACTTC.

This chain joins TRBV29-1 and TRBJ1-1, with D possibly matching TRBD1 (5 bases). Germline CDR1 is SQVTM and CDR2 is ANQGSEA. Trimming removed 4 bases at V and 5 bases at J, with 14 bases between. The CDR3 covers 13 residues. CDR3 protein: CSVGDGDRTEAFF. The CDR3 DNA sequence: TGCAGCGTTGGGGACGGGGATCGGACTGAAGCTTTCTTT. Variable domain in full (rest from reference TRBV29-1 and TRBJ1-1): SAVISQKPSRDICQRGTSLTIQCQVDSQVTMMFWYRQQPGQSLTLIATANQGSEATYESGFVIDKFPISRPNLTFSTLTVSNMSPEDSSIYLCSVGDGDRTEAFFGQGTRLTVV.

V is TRBV19 and J is TRBJ2-3; D may be TRBD1 or TRBD2 (5 bases each). V dropped 5 bases and J dropped 2 bases, with 8 bases sitting between them. Germline V gene data show CDR1 as LNHDA and CDR2 as SQIVND (reference sequence). The CDR3 length is 13 residues. CDR3 DNA: TGTGCCAGTAGTCGAGGGGACACAGATACGCAGTATTTT. This sequence encodes CASSRGDTDTQYF.

The rearrangement uses TRBV5-6 and TRBJ1-4; D is ambiguous. Germline assignment: CDR1 SGHDT and CDR2 YYEEEE. The length of the CDR3 is 16 residues. Trimming took off 0 bases at V and 0 bases at J, with 9 bases between the two ends. DNA for the CDR3: TGTGCCAGCAGCTTGGGCAGCCTTGCAACTAATGAAAAACTGTTTTTT. Encoded protein: CASSLGSLATNEKLFF.

The rearrangement uses TRBV4-3 and TRBJ2-1, with 7 bases matching TRBD2. This CDR3 contains 15 residues. Germline V gene lookup returns CDR1 LGHNA and CDR2 YSLEER. The junction had 10 bases not matched to a gene; V was cut back by 5 bases and J by 6 bases. The CDR3 nucleotides read TGCGCCAGCAGCTCCCGTGGAGCGGGGATCAATGAGCAGTTCTTC. Translating it yields CASSSRGAGINEQFF.

The V and J genes are TRBV28 and TRBJ1-5; 8 bases are a match to TRBD1. CDR3 length equals 15 residues. The V segment lost 3 bases and the J segment 5 bases; nucleotides outside the gene matches: 6. CDR1 and CDR2 from the germline V gene are MDHEN and SYDVKM. CDR3 nucleotide sequence: TGTGCCAGCAGTTTGACAGGACAGGGAGATCAGCCCCAGCATTTT. Amino acids: CASSLTGQGDQPQHF.